This note documents a single T cell receptor (beta chain) sequence. This sample was taken from a study of blood T cells in healthy people across ages. The CDR3 consists of 16 residues. Germline V gene lookup returns CDR1 DFQATT and CDR2 SNEGSKA (reference sequence). After removal of 5 bases from V and 0 bases from J, the junction contained 10 bases not matched to a gene. The use of a sample-barcoded 5' primer and a J-beta primer mix characterized a second PCR of about 7 to 12 cycles. TCRdb re-derived calls from the 5' RACE reads in MiXCR, one entry per CDR3 protein. This table has about 540,000 distinct CDR3 sequences, less than 25% appearing once. The sample also formed part of further work on T cells of mothers and their children. As that study records: Sequencing revealed no T cell clones that were persistent and microchimeric.

The source is a boy aged 10-17 years in good health. This chain joins TRBV20-1 and TRBJ2-1, with TRBD1 identical over 7 bases. The sequencing sample was made of blood. Written as DNA, the CDR3 is TGCAGTGCTGAGGCGACAGGGATTAGCTCCTACAATGAGCAGTTCTTC. As protein: CSAEATGISSYNEQFF.